These T cell receptor beta chains were read from a single sample in a study of spatial heterogeneity in lung cancer. Using its own MiXCR run on the 5' RACE reads, TCRdb lists one record per CDR3 protein. Of 1,500 to 2,500 distinct CDR3 sequences listed, around 8% were seen once; the top ten hold approximately 24%. This specimen consisted of lung tumor tissue, obtained at surgery. The source of these receptors is a male donor with early-stage non-small cell lung cancer. Both conserved end residues are part of each CDR3. Each record gives: clone size, V gene, J gene, D gene, CDR3 DNA, CDR3 protein. A D gene is named only where the DNA matches it firmly. Clone size is stated in some rows and not others, as once, few, many or a class when expanded.

.	TRBV4-2	TRBJ1-5	.	TGTGCCAGCAGCTGGGGAACAGAAGCATATAGCAATCAGCCCCAGCATTTT	CASSWGTEAYSNQPQHF
medium-sized	TRBV2	TRBJ1-1	.	TGTGCCAGCAGCGTGGACCTTAGGGTTGAAGCTTTCTTT	CASSVDLRVEAFF
many	TRBV7-2	TRBJ2-3	TRBD2	TGTGCCAGCACCTCCTTTAGCGGGGTTAGGGCAGATACGCAGTATTTT	CASTSFSGVRADTQYF
.	TRBV7-2	TRBJ1-1	.	TGTGCCAGCAGCCCACGGGCAGGGCTAAGGAACACTGAAGCTTTCTTT	CASSPRAGLRNTEAFF
medium-sized	TRBV20-1	TRBJ2-5	.	TGCAGTGCTAGACGAGAGACCCAGTACTTC	CSARRETQYF
many	TRBV12-3/TRBV12-4	TRBJ1-5	.	TGTGCCAGCAGTTTGCAGGTGCGTCAGCCCCAGCATTTT	CASSLQVRQPQHF
medium-sized	TRBV20-1	TRBJ1-1	.	TGCAGTGCTAGATTCGGGTCCCGGGGCACTGAAGCTTTCTTT	CSARFGSRGTEAFF
many	TRBV7-9	TRBJ1-1	TRBD1	TGTGCCAGCAGCAAAGAGCAGGGGGCGCGGACTGAAGCTTTCTTT	CASSKEQGARTEAFF
medium-sized	TRBV5-4	TRBJ1-6	.	TGTGCCAGCAGAAGCCAGCTGGATTCACCCCTCCACTTT	CASRSQLDSPLHF
medium-sized	TRBV6-2/TRBV6-3	TRBJ1-5	TRBD1	TGTGCCAGCAGTTACTCATCAGGGGGAAATCAGCCCCAGCATTTT	CASSYSSGGNQPQHF
medium-sized	TRBV20-1	TRBJ2-7	.	TGCAGTGTCCCCGGGGGCACAGCCTACGAGCAGTACTTC	CSVPGGTAYEQYF
medium-sized	TRBV20-1	TRBJ2-3	TRBD2	TGCAGTGCTACGCCCCCGGGACTAGCGGGATCAGATACGCAGTATTTT	CSATPPGLAGSDTQYF
medium-sized	TRBV21-1	TRBJ2-5	.	TGTGCCAGCAGCACGCGGGGCAGGGAGAGGGAGACCCAGTACTTC	CASSTRGRERETQYF
medium-sized	TRBV5-1	TRBJ1-5	.	TGCGCCAGCAGCTTGTCCGGACAACCCAATCAGCCCCAGCATTTT	CASSLSGQPNQPQHF
few	TRBV7-2	TRBJ2-3	TRBD1	TGTGCCAGCAGCAAAGGGACAGGGCGCAAAGATACGCAGTATTTT	CASSKGTGRKDTQYF
many	TRBV11-2	TRBJ2-5	.	TGTGCCAGCACTCCAGTAGCCCAGAGAGAGACCCAGTACTTC	CASTPVAQRETQYF